The present TCR beta chain was sequenced within a study of CD8 T cells in Susac syndrome. Random hexamers primed reverse transcription of about 0.45 to 1 ug RNA. TCR beta CDR3 was amplified by immunoSEQ multiplex PCR. This amplification extended across 54 Vbeta and 13 Jbeta segments. MiXCR, applied by TCRdb to the immunoSEQ multiplex PCR reads, yields one record per CDR3 protein. This sample carries about 110,000 distinct CDR3 sequences, 96% of them seen once, and the ten largest clones take 0.096%. The CDR3 is made up of 17 amino acids. Germline V lookup: CDR1 KGHSH, CDR2 LQKENI. V shed 6 bases, J shed 0 bases, and the junction held 6 bases outside the gene matches.

The clonotype originates from a human donor in good health. The V and J genes are TRBV18 and TRBJ2-2; 11 bases are a match to TRBD2. The source material was CD4+ T cells from PBMCs. The CDR3 coding sequence is TGTGCCAGCTCCCGCGGACTAGCGGGCGCGAACACCGGGGAGCTGTTTTTT. It translates to CASSRGLAGANTGELFF.